The rows below give T cell receptor beta chains drawn from one sample of a study of Graves' ophthalmopathy and Graves' hyperthyroidism. TCRdb reanalysed the multiplex PCR reads using MiXCR and keeps one entry per CDR3 protein. The sample yields 650,000 to 800,000 distinct CDR3 sequences, 35% to 50% seen once. The sample comprised peripheral blood. These receptors were collected from an adult man with Graves' ophthalmopathy. CDR3s include the opening cysteine and the closing phenylalanine or tryptophan. The order of the fields is J gene, D gene, clone size, V gene, CDR3 protein, CDR3 DNA. A D gene is named only where the DNA matches it firmly. Clone size is shown for a subset of rows, as once, few, many or a class of expanded clone.

TRBJ1-1 | . | . | TRBV10-3 | CASSLLPDGTEAFF | TGTGCCAGCAGCCTACTCCCGGACGGGACGGAAGCTTTCTTC
TRBJ2-2 | TRBD1 | once | TRBV7-6 | CASSLGQGAGTGELFF | TGTGCCAGCAGTCTGGGACAGGGGGCAGGCACCGGGGAGCTGTTTTTT
TRBJ1-6 | . | . | TRBV10-3 | CAIRLGAGNNSPLHF | TGTGCCATCAGGCTAGGGGCAGGGAATAATTCACCCCTCCACTTT
TRBJ2-2 | . | . | TRBV25-1 | CAWNQGYTGELFF | TGTGCCTGGAACCAGGGGTACACCGGGGAGCTGTTTTTT
TRBJ2-5 | TRBD2 | . | TRBV4-3 | CASSQDGLAGDAETQYF | TGCGCCAGCAGCCAAGATGGGCTAGCGGGAGACGCGGAGACCCAGTACTTC
TRBJ1-6 | TRBD1 | once | TRBV15 | CATSGRTGDSPLHF | TGTGCCACCAGCGGAAGGACAGGGGATTCACCCCTCCACTTT
TRBJ2-7 | TRBD1 | many | TRBV5-1 | CASSMTAGTGVLYEQYF | TGCGCCAGCAGCATGACGGCCGGGACAGGGGTCCTCTACGAGCAGTACTTC
TRBJ2-7 | TRBD2 | few | TRBV20-1 | CSASQQKRGYEQYF | TGCAGTGCTAGCCAACAAAAGCGGGGCTACGAGCAGTACTTC
TRBJ2-7 | TRBD2 | . | TRBV10-3 | CARGLALGEQYF | TGTGCCAGGGGACTAGCTTTGGGGGAGCAGTACTTC
TRBJ2-2 | . | few | TRBV10-3 | CASSLSQGYTGELFF | TGTGCCAGCAGTTTGAGTCAGGGGTACACCGGGGAGCTGTTTTTT
TRBJ2-5 | . | . | TRBV5-1 | CASSLEGRGRETRYF | TGCGCCAGCAGTTTGGAAGGCAGGGGGCGGGAGACCCGGTACTTC
TRBJ1-2 | TRBD1 | few | TRBV7-2 | CASTPPWGAGGWYGYTF | TGTGCCAGCACCCCCCCGTGGGGTGCAGGGGGCTGGTATGGCTACACCTTC
TRBJ1-3 | TRBD1 | . | TRBV7-2 | CASSLGAKTGFGNTIYF | TGTGCCAGCAGCTTAGGCGCTAAGACAGGGTTTGGAAACACCATATATTTT
TRBJ1-1 | . | . | TRBV29-1 | CSAGLSYNTEAFF | TGCAGCGCCGGACTATCTTATAACACTGAAGCTTTCTTT
TRBJ1-1 | . | . | TRBV25-1 | CASSSGRTMNTEAFF | TGTGCCAGCAGTTCAGGACGGACCATGAACACTGAAGCTTTCTTT
TRBJ1-5 | . | few | TRBV4-1 | CASSQERSNSNQPQHF | TGCGCCAGCAGCCAGGAGAGGTCAAATAGCAATCAGCCCCAGCATTTT
TRBJ1-3 | . | many | TRBV7-8 | CASSLARVLSGNTIYF | TGTGCCAGCAGCTTAGCTCGGGTACTCTCTGGAAACACCATATATTTT
TRBJ1-2 | . | . | TRBV11-2 | CASSLGGFGGYTF | TGTGCCAGCAGCTTAGGGGGATTCGGTGGCTACACCTTC
TRBJ1-1 | TRBD1 | . | TRBV2 | CASSQQGSGAFF | TGTGCCAGCAGCCAACAGGGGTCTGGGGCTTTCTTT
TRBJ2-7 | TRBD1 | many | TRBV20-1 | CSATGTGNSYEQYF | TGCAGTGCCACGGGGACAGGGAACTCCTACGAGCAGTACTTC
TRBJ1-5 | TRBD1 | . | TRBV7-2 | CASSLTGGNQHF | TGTGCCAGCAGCTTAACAGGGGGCAATCAGCATTTT
TRBJ2-2 | . | . | TRBV7-9 | CASSRGLTGSGELFF | TGTGCCAGCAGCCGGGGCCTTACGGGATCCGGGGAGCTGTTTTTT
TRBJ1-5 | . | . | TRBV6-6 | CASSYGGGPSQPQHF | TGTGCCAGCAGTTACGGAGGGGGGCCCAGTCAGCCCCAGCATTTT
TRBJ2-5 | TRBD1 | . | TRBV6-4 | CASRPGTTGSGQGALGTQYF | TGTGCCAGCAGACCGGGAACCACAGGGTCAGGACAGGGTGCGCTCGGGACCCAGTACTTC
TRBJ1-2 | . | . | TRBV10-3 | CAISESRGDGNTF | TGTGCCATCAGTGAGTCGAGGGGTGACGGAAACACCTTC
TRBJ2-1 | . | few | TRBV10-3 | CAISGTGNTNEQFF | TGTGCCATCAGTGGAACAGGGAATACGAATGAGCAGTTCTTC
TRBJ2-6 | . | . | TRBV6-1 | CASNLILVAGANVLTF | TGTGCCAGCAATCTAATTTTAGTGGCTGGGGCCAACGTCCTGACTTTC
TRBJ2-7 | TRBD1 | many | TRBV2 | CASSPPGQEIYEQYF | TGTGCCAGCAGTCCTCCGGGACAGGAGATTTACGAGCAGTACTTC
TRBJ2-7 | . | many | TRBV7-9 | CASTSPVTYEQYF | TGTGCCAGCACATCGCCAGTCACCTACGAGCAGTACTTC
TRBJ1-2 | . | . | TRBV20-1 | CSAPQPTNYGYTF | TGCAGTGCTCCACAGCCGACTAACTATGGCTACACCTTC
TRBJ2-5 | TRBD2 | . | TRBV9 | CASSVEGLAGGETQYF | TGTGCCAGCAGCGTAGAGGGACTAGCTGGAGGAGAGACCCAGTACTTC
TRBJ2-5 | . | many | TRBV12-3/TRBV12-4 | CASSHQQDLQETQYF | TGTGCCAGCAGCCATCAACAGGACCTCCAAGAGACCCAGTACTTC
TRBJ1-5 | . | many | TRBV20-1 | CSARVSGGPHQPQHF | TGCAGTGCTAGAGTTTCGGGGGGACCTCATCAGCCCCAGCATTTT
TRBJ1-5 | TRBD1 | . | TRBV15 | CATSSVGQGTNQPQHF | TGTGCCACCAGCAGCGTCGGACAGGGCACCAATCAGCCCCAGCATTTT
TRBJ1-4 | . | . | TRBV10-3 | CAISVGTGHEKLFF | TGTGCCATCAGTGTCGGGACCGGGCATGAAAAACTGTTTTTT
TRBJ2-7 | . | many | TRBV12-3/TRBV12-4 | CASSFALFPYEQYF | TGTGCCAGCAGTTTCGCTCTATTTCCCTACGAGCAGTACTTC
TRBJ1-3 | . | many | TRBV20-1 | CSARGRGGGNTIYF | TGCAGTGCTAGGGGACGGGGCGGTGGAAACACCATATATTTT
TRBJ2-5 | . | many | TRBV11-2 | CASSLDLGLRQETQYF | TGTGCCAGCAGCTTAGATCTGGGTCTAAGACAAGAGACCCAGTACTTC
TRBJ1-2 | . | few | TRBV11-2 | CASSPLGYGYTF | TGTGCCAGCAGTCCCCTGGGTTATGGCTACACCTTC
TRBJ2-7 | TRBD1 | many | TRBV29-1 | CSVVTGREQYF | TGCAGCGTAGTGACAGGGCGCGAGCAGTACTTC
TRBJ2-5 | TRBD2 | many | TRBV7-9 | CASITSGRSGQETQYF | TGTGCCAGCATCACTAGCGGGCGGAGTGGGCAAGAGACCCAGTACTTC
TRBJ2-7 | . | . | TRBV7-2 | CASSLGAEDEQYF | TGTGCCAGCAGCTTAGGGGCAGAGGACGAGCAGTACTTC
TRBJ1-2 | . | . | TRBV10-3 | CASSSGSNSIYGYTF | TGTGCCAGCAGTTCAGGGTCCAATTCGATCTATGGCTACACCTTC
TRBJ2-7 | . | . | TRBV25-1 | CASSPSGSPRRQYF | TGTGCCAGCAGTCCCTCGGGATCCCCTCGTCGGCAGTACTTC
TRBJ1-2 | TRBD1 | few | TRBV19 | CASSTGQGRYGYTF | TGTGCCAGTAGTACAGGACAGGGTCGCTATGGCTACACCTTC
TRBJ2-2 | . | many | TRBV2 | CASRTSLAGELFF | TGTGCCAGCAGGACTTCCTTGGCCGGGGAGCTGTTTTTT
TRBJ2-7 | . | few | TRBV11-2 | CASSLIPVVYEQYF | TGTGCCAGCAGCTTAATCCCAGTGGTTTACGAGCAGTACTTC
TRBJ1-3 | . | . | TRBV25-1 | CASSSGGGSGNTIYF | TGTGCCAGCAGTTCGGGCGGGGGCTCTGGAAACACCATATATTTT
TRBJ1-5 | . | few | TRBV19 | CASSDSSYSNQPQHF | TGTGCCAGTTCGGACAGCTCGTATAGCAATCAGCCCCAGCATTTT
TRBJ1-2 | . | few | TRBV4-1 | CASSPTVGNYGYTF | TGCGCCAGCAGCCCAACGGTTGGTAACTATGGCTACACCTTC
TRBJ1-5 | TRBD1 | . | TRBV2 | CASSSLGQGEGQPQHF | TGTGCCAGCAGTTCCCTGGGGCAGGGGGAAGGACAGCCCCAGCATTTT
TRBJ1-5 | TRBD1 | . | TRBV24-1 | CATRTTGTGEQPQHF | TGTGCCACCAGGACAACCGGGACAGGGGAACAGCCCCAGCATTTT
TRBJ2-2 | TRBD1 | many | TRBV15 | CATSREDRGRTGELFF | TGTGCCACCAGCAGAGAGGACAGGGGGCGGACCGGGGAGCTGTTTTTT
TRBJ1-5 | TRBD1 | many | TRBV19 | CASSQGDGSQPQHF | TGTGCCAGTAGTCAGGGGGACGGCTCTCAGCCCCAGCATTTT
TRBJ2-5 | TRBD2 | many | TRBV5-1 | CASSPGLAGGPEETQYF | TGCGCCAGCAGCCCGGGACTAGCGGGAGGGCCGGAAGAGACCCAGTACTTC
TRBJ2-2 | . | few | TRBV11-2 | CASSRWGQNTGELFF | TGTGCCAGCAGCCGGTGGGGCCAGAACACCGGGGAGCTGTTTTTT
TRBJ1-6 | . | many | TRBV7-9 | CASSLYGGSPLHF | TGTGCCAGCAGCTTATATGGGGGTTCACCCCTCCACTTT